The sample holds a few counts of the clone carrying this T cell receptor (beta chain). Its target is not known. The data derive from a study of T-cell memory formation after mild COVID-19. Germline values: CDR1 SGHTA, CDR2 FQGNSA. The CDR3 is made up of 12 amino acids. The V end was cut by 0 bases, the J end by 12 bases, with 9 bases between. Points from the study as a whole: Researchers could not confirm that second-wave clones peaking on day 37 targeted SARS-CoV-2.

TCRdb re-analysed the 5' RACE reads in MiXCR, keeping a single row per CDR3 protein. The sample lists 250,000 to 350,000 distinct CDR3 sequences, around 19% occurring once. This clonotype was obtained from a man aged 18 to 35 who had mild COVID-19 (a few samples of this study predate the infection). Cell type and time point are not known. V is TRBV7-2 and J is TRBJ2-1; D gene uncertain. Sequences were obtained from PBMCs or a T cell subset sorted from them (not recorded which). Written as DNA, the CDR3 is TGTGCCAGCAGCTTAGCGGGGTTGTGGCAGTTCTTC. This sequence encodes CASSLAGLWQFF.